The entry that follows covers one T cell receptor (beta chain) sequence. The specificity of this receptor is unknown. Per-base quality was not reported, and no clone a single base away is much larger than it. The data were obtained in a study of patients and donors after allogeneic stem cell transplantation (dated by TCRdb to about 2020). According to the germline V gene, CDR1 reads SNHLY and CDR2 reads FYNNEI. The CDR3 runs 13 amino acids, cysteine and phenylalanine included. Only the CDR3 portion is preserved as DNA: 39 bases, with reading frame beginning at the first base. V loses 6 bases, J loses 2 bases, and the germline ends lie 7 bases apart. The protocol used for the library was RT-PCR. Sequencing relied on a NextSeq 550. Using fastp trimming at Q25 and MiXCR clonotype assembly, TCRdb reanalyzed the public sequencing data and kept in-frame beta chains. CDR3 protein sequences are deduplicated, and each keeps its most common genes and DNA. This sample comprises about 400,000 distinct CDR3 sequences, roughly 16% of them detected only once. The ten top clones hold around 7.9% of the sample.

Sequenced input: blood, either unsorted or a sorted T cell fraction (not recorded which). The source of this sequence is a human donor who was either an allogeneic HSCT recipient or a stem cell or donor lymphocyte infusion donor (not recorded which). It is not recorded whose cells these are; they may come from a transplant donor. In this chain, TRBV2 is recombined with TRBJ2-2, with TRBD1 as a weak D call on 6 bases. The nucleotides read TGTGCCAGCAGGGGGACAAACACCGGGGAGCTGTTTTTT. The resulting protein is CASRGTNTGELFF.